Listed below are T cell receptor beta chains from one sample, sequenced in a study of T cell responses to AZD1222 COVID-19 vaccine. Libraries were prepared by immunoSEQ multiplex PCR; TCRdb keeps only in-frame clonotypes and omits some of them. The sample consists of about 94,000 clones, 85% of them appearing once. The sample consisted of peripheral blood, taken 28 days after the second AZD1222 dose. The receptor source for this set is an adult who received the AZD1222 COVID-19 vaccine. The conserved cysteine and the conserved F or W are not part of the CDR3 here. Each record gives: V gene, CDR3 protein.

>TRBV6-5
ASSAAATSTDTQY
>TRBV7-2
ASSPTRDRGSPLH
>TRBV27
ASSSGGSYEQY
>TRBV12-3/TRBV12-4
ASSLYGYGYT
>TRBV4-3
ASSQERPYNEQF
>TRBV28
ASSFEGLRQPQH
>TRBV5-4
ASSLDYRTDTQY
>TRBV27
ASRTGKGGYT
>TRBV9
ASNQGQRNTEAF
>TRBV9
ASSVGGAADTQY
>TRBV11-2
ASSRGRGGNGNTIY
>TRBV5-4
ASSLVQGIGTEAF
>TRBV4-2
ASSQGQGVDEQF
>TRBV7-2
ASSSPPGMHIQY
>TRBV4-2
ASSQAGGPQETQY
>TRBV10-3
AISESGWNTEAF
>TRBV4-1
ASSQVGLAGGGEQF
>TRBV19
ASSIQAVRNQPQH
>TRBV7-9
ASSSPAKGDTQY
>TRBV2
ASSAVPISGELF
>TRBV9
ASTSGSRDNEQF
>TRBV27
ASSQTGDGYT
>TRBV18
ASSPTVSGANVLT
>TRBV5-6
ASSLSGQGSTDTQY
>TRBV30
AWSVKVLAGRTDTQY
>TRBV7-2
ASSARQGARGTEAF
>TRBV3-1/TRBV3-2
ASSQDGLLPSYEQY
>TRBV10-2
ASTRQGNPNTEAF